Listed below are T cell receptor beta chains from one sample, sequenced in a study of neurological immune-mediated disorders. One entry per CDR3 protein results from TCRdb running MiXCR on the 5' RACE reads. In the table there are fewer than 85,000 distinct CDR3 sequences, roughly 18% of which are singletons. The source material was PBMCs. All receptors derive from a woman in her thirties or forties in good health. CDR3s include the opening cysteine and the closing phenylalanine or tryptophan. The D gene is left open where the match is weak. Size values are once, few and many counts, or a class for expanded clones, and some rows have none.

clone size	D gene	V gene	J gene	CDR3 protein	CDR3 DNA
many	.	TRBV7-3	TRBJ2-3	CASSELPGADTQYF	TGTGCCAGCAGCGAACTACCGGGAGCAGATACGCAGTATTTT
.	TRBD2	TRBV20-1	TRBJ2-3	CSARAQGAGASTDTQYF	TGCAGTGCTAGAGCTCAGGGCGCGGGAGCTAGCACAGATACGCAGTATTTT
many	.	TRBV28	TRBJ1-4	CASSPLSPKGEKLFF	TGTGCCAGCAGTCCCCTCTCCCCAAAGGGCGAAAAACTGTTTTTT
many	.	TRBV7-2	TRBJ2-3	CASSPGGPMRDTQYF	TGTGCCAGCAGCCCCGGGGGCCCCATGAGGGATACGCAGTATTTT
many	.	TRBV5-4	TRBJ1-1	CASSLKEGLNPITEAFF	TGTGCCAGCAGCCTCAAGGAGGGGTTGAACCCCATCACTGAAGCTTTCTTT
many	TRBD1	TRBV27	TRBJ1-6	CASSRDRGRPLHF	TGTGCCAGCAGCAGGGACAGGGGGCGACCCCTCCACTTT
many	.	TRBV12-3/TRBV12-4	TRBJ1-2	CASSLARGGDGYTF	TGTGCCAGCAGTTTAGCCAGGGGTGGGGATGGCTACACCTTC
many	.	TRBV28	TRBJ1-5	CASTQGGGNQPQHF	TGTGCCAGCACCCAAGGAGGGGGCAATCAGCCCCAGCATTTT
few	TRBD1	TRBV4-3	TRBJ1-2	CASSQLRGQGTNYGYTF	TGCGCCAGCAGCCAACTAAGGGGACAGGGAACTAACTATGGCTACACCTTC
many	TRBD2	TRBV20-1	TRBJ2-7	CSPRLAGIDEQYF	TGCAGTCCCAGACTAGCGGGTATCGACGAGCAGTACTTC
few	.	TRBV5-1	TRBJ1-1	CASSSRWGSGNTEAFF	TGCGCCAGCAGCTCCCGGTGGGGGTCTGGGAACACTGAAGCTTTCTTT
many	.	TRBV20-1	TRBJ2-7	CSASLSSYEQYF	TGCAGTGCTAGTCTCAGCTCCTACGAGCAGTACTTC
few	.	TRBV30	TRBJ1-1	CAWSVSAGESTEAFF	TGTGCCTGGAGTGTATCGGCAGGGGAATCCACTGAAGCTTTCTTT
many	.	TRBV7-2	TRBJ2-1	CASSLGHQTYNEQFF	TGTGCCAGCAGCTTAGGGCACCAGACCTACAATGAGCAGTTCTTC
many	.	TRBV5-1	TRBJ2-3	CASSFSSPNTDTQYF	TGCGCCAGCAGCTTTTCCAGCCCTAACACAGATACGCAGTATTTT
many	TRBD1	TRBV12-3/TRBV12-4	TRBJ2-2	CASRDRVNTGELFF	TGTGCCAGCAGAGACAGGGTGAACACCGGGGAGCTGTTTTTT
few	.	TRBV12-3/TRBV12-4	TRBJ2-3	CASRFTEQNTQYF	TGTGCCAGCAGGTTCACTGAACAAAATACGCAGTATTTT
.	.	TRBV12-3/TRBV12-4	TRBJ1-1	CASSSPLDMNTEAFF	TGTGCCAGCAGTTCCCCACTGGACATGAACACTGAAGCTTTCTTT
many	TRBD2	TRBV4-2	TRBJ2-3	CASSSTKGLAGGTSTDTQYF	TGTGCCAGCAGCTCTACCAAGGGCCTAGCGGGGGGAACTAGCACAGATACGCAGTATTTT
many	TRBD1	TRBV3-1	TRBJ2-5	CASSPFQGAHLLETQYF	TGTGCCAGCAGCCCTTTTCAGGGGGCCCACCTCTTAGAGACCCAGTACTTC
many	.	TRBV6-6	TRBJ1-1	CASSLNLNTEAFF	TGCGCCAGCAGCTTGAACTTGAACACTGAAGCTTTCTTT
many	.	TRBV7-8	TRBJ1-1	CASSPWLLEAFF	TGTGCCAGCAGCCCCTGGTTACTTGAAGCTTTCTTT
many	.	TRBV5-1	TRBJ2-2	CASSPWVGELFF	TGCGCCAGCAGCCCCTGGGTGGGGGAGCTGTTTTTT
few	.	TRBV20-1	TRBJ2-1	CSARVRVGGAGNEQFF	TGCAGTGCTAGAGTTAGGGTAGGGGGGGCCGGTAATGAGCAGTTCTTC
.	TRBD2	TRBV24-1	TRBJ2-1	CATSDPGTSDYNEQFF	TGTGCCACCAGTGATCCAGGGACTAGCGACTACAATGAGCAGTTCTTC
many	.	TRBV20-1	TRBJ2-7	CSARDQDKAGYEQYF	TGCAGTGCTAGAGATCAGGACAAAGCAGGCTACGAGCAGTACTTC
.	.	TRBV19	TRBJ1-1	CASQNRLNTEAFF	TGTGCCAGTCAAAACCGACTGAACACTGAAGCTTTCTTT
many	.	TRBV5-1	TRBJ2-2	CASSFNLASNTGELFF	TGCGCCAGCAGCTTTAACCTAGCGTCGAACACCGGGGAGCTGTTTTTT
.	.	TRBV5-5	TRBJ2-2	CASTAEGRNRAGELFF	TGTGCCAGCACCGCAGAGGGAAGAAATCGGGCCGGGGAGCTGTTTTTT
many	TRBD2	TRBV20-1	TRBJ2-3	CSASEPSGGAGIADTQYF	TGCAGTGCTAGTGAACCTAGCGGGGGGGCCGGGATCGCAGATACGCAGTATTTT
many	.	TRBV27	TRBJ2-3	CASSFADTQYF	TGTGCCAGCAGTTTCGCAGATACGCAGTATTTT
many	.	TRBV5-6	TRBJ1-5	CASSFSGAGQPQHF	TGTGCCAGCAGCTTTAGCGGGGCAGGTCAGCCCCAGCATTTT
many	.	TRBV20-1	TRBJ2-4	CSASDVAKNIQYF	TGCAGTGCATCGGACGTGGCCAAAAACATTCAGTACTTC
many	.	TRBV7-8	TRBJ2-7	CASSLTGGGAVYEQYF	TGTGCCAGCAGCTTAACGGGGGGCGGCGCGGTCTACGAGCAGTACTTC
many	.	TRBV5-1	TRBJ2-2	CASSLAGERELFF	TGCGCCAGCAGCTTGGCCGGAGAACGGGAGCTGTTTTTT
many	.	TRBV7-8	TRBJ2-6	CASSLDGLPWGGANVLTF	TGTGCCAGCAGCTTAGATGGGCTACCCTGGGGAGGGGCCAACGTCCTGACTTTC
many	.	TRBV9	TRBJ2-5	CASSALVGQTQYF	TGTGCCAGCAGCGCGCTTGTAGGACAGACCCAGTACTTC
many	.	TRBV12-3/TRBV12-4	TRBJ1-4	CASSPFTGNEKLFF	TGTGCCAGCAGTCCCTTTACGGGTAATGAAAAACTGTTTTTT
.	TRBD2	TRBV25-1	TRBJ2-1	CASSEIPASGRVFEQFF	TGTGCCAGCAGTGAAATACCGGCAAGCGGGAGGGTCTTTGAGCAGTTCTTC
many	TRBD1	TRBV7-2	TRBJ2-5	CASSYDRDRTQYF	TGTGCCAGCAGCTACGACAGGGATAGGACCCAGTACTTC